The rows below give T cell receptor beta chains drawn from one sample of a study of blood T cell repertoires in COVID-19. The method was immunoSEQ multiplex PCR; TCRdb's version includes in-frame clones alone and lacks a portion of them. The table shows around 100,000 clones, with over 75% occurring only once. Sequencing used peripheral blood. These receptor sequences come from a young man in a cohort sampled during active COVID-19. Both conserved end residues are part of each CDR3. The order of the fields is V gene, J gene, CDR3 length, CDR3 protein.

>TRBV21-1|TRBJ1-5|12
CASKGVGQPQHF
>TRBV5-8|TRBJ1-1|15
CASSLYREKDTEAFF
>TRBV10-3|TRBJ2-5|13
CATKPTGEETQYF
>TRBV7-2|TRBJ2-5|17
CASSLVWASGAQETQYF
>TRBV7-9|TRBJ1-5|14
CASSATGVNQPQHF
>TRBV29-1|TRBJ1-1|14
CSVLSQGARTEAFF
>TRBV7-9|TRBJ1-2|12
CASSLDRYGYTF
>TRBV14|TRBJ1-2|16
CASSQLTGDPNYGYTF
>TRBV3-1/TRBV3-2|TRBJ1-4|14
CASSQRETNEKLFF
>TRBV6-1|TRBJ1-1|15
CASSEQGVLNTEAFF
>TRBV6-5|TRBJ2-7|15
CASQNLDRDSGEQYF
>TRBV21-1|TRBJ1-5|17
CASTGHRDRGRNQPQHF
>TRBV11-1|TRBJ1-6|15
CASSLRDRGNSPLHF
>TRBV27|TRBJ1-2|14
CASSPAGIIYGYTF
>TRBV28|TRBJ2-2|15
CASSTGTGDTGELFF
>TRBV2|TRBJ2-6|12
CASAEGANVLTF
>TRBV5-4|TRBJ2-7|15
CASSLTYRGGPEQYF
>TRBV30|TRBJ1-1|15
CAWSRTQPEPIEAFF